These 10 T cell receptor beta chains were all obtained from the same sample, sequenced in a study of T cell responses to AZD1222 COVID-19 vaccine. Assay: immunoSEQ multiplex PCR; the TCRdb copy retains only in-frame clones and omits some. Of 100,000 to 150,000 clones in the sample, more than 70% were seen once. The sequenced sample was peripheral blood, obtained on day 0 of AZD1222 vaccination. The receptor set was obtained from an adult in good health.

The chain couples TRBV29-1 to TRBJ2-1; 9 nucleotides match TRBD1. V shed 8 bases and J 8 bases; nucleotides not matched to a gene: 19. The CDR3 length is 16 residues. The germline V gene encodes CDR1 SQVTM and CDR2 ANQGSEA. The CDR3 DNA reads TGCAGCTATCGACAGACCGGGACAGGGTTGGGAGATGAGCAGTTCTTC. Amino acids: CSYRQTGTGLGDEQFF.

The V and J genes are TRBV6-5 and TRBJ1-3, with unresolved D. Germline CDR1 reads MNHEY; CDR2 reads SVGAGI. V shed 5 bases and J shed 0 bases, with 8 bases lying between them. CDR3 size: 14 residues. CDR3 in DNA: TGTGCCAGCAGTCAACAGAGCTCTGGAAACACCATATATTTT. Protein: CASSQQSSGNTIYF.

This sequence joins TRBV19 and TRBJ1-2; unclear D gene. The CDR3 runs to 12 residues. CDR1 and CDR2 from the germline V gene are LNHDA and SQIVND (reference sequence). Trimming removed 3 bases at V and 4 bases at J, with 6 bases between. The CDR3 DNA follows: TGTGCCAGTAGTATCGACCCCTATGGCTACACCTTC. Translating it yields CASSIDPYGYTF.

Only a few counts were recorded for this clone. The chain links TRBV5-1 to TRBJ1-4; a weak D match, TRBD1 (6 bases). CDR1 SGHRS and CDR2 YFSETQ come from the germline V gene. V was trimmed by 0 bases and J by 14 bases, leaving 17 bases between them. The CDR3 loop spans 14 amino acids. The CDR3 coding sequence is TGCGCCAGCAGCTTGGCCCCAGAAACGGGGGCTCTGTTTTTT. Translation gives CASSLAPETGALFF.

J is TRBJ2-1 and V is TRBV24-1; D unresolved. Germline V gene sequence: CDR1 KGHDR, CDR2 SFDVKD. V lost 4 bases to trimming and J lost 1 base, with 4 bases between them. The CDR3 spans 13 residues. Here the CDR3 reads CATSETSYNEQFF. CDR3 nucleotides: TGTGCCACCAGTGAAACTTCCTACAATGAGCAGTTCTTC.

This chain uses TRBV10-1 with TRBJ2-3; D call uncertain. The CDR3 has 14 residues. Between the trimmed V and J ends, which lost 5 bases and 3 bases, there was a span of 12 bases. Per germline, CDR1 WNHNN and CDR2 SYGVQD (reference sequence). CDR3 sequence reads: CASSYDPRTDTQYF. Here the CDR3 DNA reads TGCGCCAGCAGTTATGATCCTAGGACAGATACGCAGTATTTT.

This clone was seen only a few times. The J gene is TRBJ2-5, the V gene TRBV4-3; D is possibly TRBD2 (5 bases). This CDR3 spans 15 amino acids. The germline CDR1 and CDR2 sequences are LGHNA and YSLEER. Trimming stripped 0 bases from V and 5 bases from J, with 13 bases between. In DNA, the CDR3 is TGCGCCAGCAGCCAAGATGGAGGACCGCGGGAGACCCAGTACTTC. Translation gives CASSQDGGPRETQYF.

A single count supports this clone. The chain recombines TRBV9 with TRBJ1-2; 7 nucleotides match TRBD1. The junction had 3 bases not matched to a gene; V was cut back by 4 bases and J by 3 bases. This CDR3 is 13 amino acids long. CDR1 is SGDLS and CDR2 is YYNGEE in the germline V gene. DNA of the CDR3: TGTGCCAGCAGCACAGGGGATTACTATGGCTACACCTTC. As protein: CASSTGDYYGYTF.

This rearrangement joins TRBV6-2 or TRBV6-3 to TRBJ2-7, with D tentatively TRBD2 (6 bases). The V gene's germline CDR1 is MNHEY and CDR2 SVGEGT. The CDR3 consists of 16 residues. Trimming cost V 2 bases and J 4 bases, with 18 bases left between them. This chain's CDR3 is CASSYRFETSLYEQYF. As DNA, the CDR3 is TGTGCCAGCAGTTACAGGTTCGAGACTAGTCTTTACGAGCAGTACTTC.

DNA of the CDR3: TGTGCCCACAGGGGGGGCGCCAGCACCGGGGAGCTGTTTTTT. This codes for CAHRGGASTGELFF. V is TRBV6-5 and J is TRBJ2-2; TRBD1 is a possible D gene (8 bases). V lost 11 bases and J lost 4, with 17 bases in between. The CDR3 consists of 14 residues. Germline loops: CDR1 MNHEY, CDR2 SVGAGI.